The 20 T cell receptor beta chains below all came from one sample that was sequenced in a study of T cells after yellow fever vaccination. TCRdb itself ran the 5' RACE reads through MiXCR, one entry per CDR3 protein. The data contain some 600,000 distinct CDR3 sequences, around 12% of them singletons. Sequences were derived from PBMCs, sampled on the day of the yellow fever booster vaccination. The source is a young man who received the YFV17D yellow fever vaccine.

This clonotype was counted only a few times. This sequence joins TRBV20-1 and TRBJ1-5, with TRBD1 matching 7 bases. Germline V lookup: CDR1 DFQATT, CDR2 SNEGSKA (reference sequence). The trim removed 3 bases at V and 7 bases at J, leaving 12 bases unmatched. The CDR3 consists of 15 residues. CDR3 amino acids: CSASPLGTVKQPQHF. The CDR3 bases are TGCAGTGCTAGCCCCCTAGGGACAGTCAAACAGCCCCAGCATTTT.

This clonotype has a handful of counts. The chain links TRBV20-1 to TRBJ1-3; TRBD1 agrees at 10 bases. The J segment lost 7 bases and the V segment lost 4 bases, leaving 7 bases of the junction unmatched. CDR3 length: 14 residues. Germline CDR1 DFQATT, CDR2 SNEGSKA (reference sequence). DNA for the CDR3: TGCAGTGCTAACACCCCGGGACAGGGGAACACCATATATTTT. This encodes CSANTPGQGNTIYF.

J is TRBJ1-2 and V is TRBV20-1; 7 nucleotides line up with TRBD1. The CDR3 spans 14 residues. Germline-derived CDR1 and CDR2 are DFQATT and SNEGSKA (reference sequence). Trimming removed 6 bases from V and 0 bases from J; junction bases left unmatched: 7. The CDR3 region is CSADKGQPNYGYTF. The CDR3 nucleotides are TGCAGTGCCGACAAGGGACAGCCTAACTATGGCTACACCTTC.

A few counts support this clonotype. DNA of the CDR3: TGTGCCAGCAGTGGGACAGGGCCCACCGGGGAGCTGTTTTTT. As protein: CASSGTGPTGELFF. The chain combines TRBV25-1 with TRBJ2-2, with TRBD1 identical over 8 bases. The germline CDR1 and CDR2 sequences are MGHDK and SYGVNS. This CDR3 has 14 amino acids. With 4 bases clipped from V and 4 bases from J, the junction kept 2 bases outside the gene matches.

The chain employs TRBV7-9 and TRBJ2-3; TRBD1 matches at 8 bases. This CDR3 spans 15 amino acids. V was clipped by 5 bases and J by 4 bases; unmatched bases: 8. Germline CDR1 and CDR2: SEHNR and FQNEAQ (reference sequence). CDR3 region: CASSRRPGQADTQYF. In DNA form, the CDR3 reads TGTGCCAGCAGCCGTAGACCGGGACAGGCAGATACGCAGTATTTT.

This clonotype was counted only a few times. The chain links TRBV20-1 to TRBJ2-1, with 8 bases identical to TRBD2. CDR3 length: 13 amino acids. Losses at the gene ends were 7 bases for V and 2 bases for J; bases not matched to a gene: 4. Germline values: CDR1 DFQATT, CDR2 SNEGSKA (reference sequence). The CDR3 reads CSVSGATYNEQFF. For the CDR3, the DNA is TGCAGTGTTAGCGGGGCCACCTACAATGAGCAGTTCTTC.

The table lists this clonotype with a few counts. V is TRBV27 and J is TRBJ1-2; D gene ambiguous. Germline-derived CDR1 and CDR2 are MNHEY and SMNVEV (reference sequence). Between the trimmed V and J ends, which lost 2 bases and 7 bases, there was a span of 14 bases. CDR3 size: 14 residues. CDR3: CASSLGPANGGYTF. The CDR3 nucleotides are TGTGCCAGCAGTTTAGGCCCGGCAAACGGTGGCTACACCTTC.

The sample holds a few counts of this clonotype. The chain recombines TRBV7-2 with TRBJ1-2, with TRBD1 identical over 8 bases. The V segment lost 5 bases and the J segment 4 bases; nucleotides outside the gene matches: 12. CDR1 is SGHTA, CDR2 FQGNSA, per germline. This CDR3 spans 16 amino acids. Here the CDR3 DNA reads TGTGCCAGCAGCCGACAGGGGCTTACGGGAGTCTATGGCTACACCTTC. Protein product: CASSRQGLTGVYGYTF.

A remark on this clonotype: At one boundary the junction diverges from the germline segment, which might be a read error. The J gene is TRBJ2-3, the V gene TRBV20-1; possibly TRBD1 or TRBD2 for D (5 bases each). The CDR3 is 15 amino acids. Germline CDR1 is DFQATT and CDR2 is SNEGSKA (reference sequence). The CDR3 DNA follows: TGCCGTGCTAGAGATACCCGCCGGGGCGCAGATACGCAGTATTTT. Its protein product is CRARDTRRGADTQYF.

This clonotype was observed a handful of times. The chain joins TRBV5-1 to TRBJ2-1, with 8 positions matching TRBD2. Germline V gene sequence: CDR1 SGHRS, CDR2 YFSETQ. The CDR3 is 17 amino acids. Losses at the gene ends were 0 bases for V and 0 bases for J; bases not matched to a gene: 5. CDR3 residues: CASSLDLAGPSYNEQFF. In nucleotides, the CDR3 is TGCGCCAGCAGCTTGGATCTAGCGGGCCCCTCCTACAATGAGCAGTTCTTC.

V and J are TRBV7-2 and TRBJ2-1; 8 nucleotides align to TRBD1. In germline, CDR1 is SGHTA, CDR2 FQGNSA. With V trimmed by 9 bases and J by 4 bases, 11 bases remained unmatched. The length of the CDR3 is 15 residues. The CDR3 here is CASFPGTGFYNEQFF. In nucleotides, the CDR3 is TGTGCCAGTTTTCCCGGGACAGGATTTTACAATGAGCAGTTCTTC.

The J gene is TRBJ2-4, the V gene TRBV9, with D perhaps matching TRBD2 (6 bases). The V end lost 0 bases, the J end lost 9 bases, and 16 bases lay between the germline ends. This CDR3 is 15 amino acids long. Looked up from germline, CDR1 is SGDLS and CDR2 is YYNGEE. This chain's CDR3 is CASSVGLLADGIQYF. CDR3 DNA: TGTGCCAGCAGCGTAGGTCTACTAGCCGATGGCATTCAGTACTTC.

The V and J genes are TRBV11-2 and TRBJ2-2; D possibly uses TRBD1 or TRBD2 (5 bases each). V lost 4 bases and J lost 0, with 18 bases in between. Per the germline V gene, CDR1 is SGHAT and CDR2 is FQNNGV. The CDR3 runs 18 residues. The CDR3 protein is CASSSPLGAAANTGELFF. As DNA, the CDR3 is TGTGCCAGCAGCTCCCCGCTCGGGGCCGCTGCGAACACCGGGGAGCTGTTTTTT.

This chain uses TRBV6-5 with TRBJ2-1; 12 nucleotides line up with TRBD2. The V gene end was trimmed by 0 bases and the J gene end by 9 bases; junction bases not matched to a gene: 9. Germline V gene lookup returns CDR1 MNHEY and CDR2 SVGAGI. This CDR3 is 17 amino acids long. CDR3 sequence: CASSYSPGTSGFVEQFF. CDR3 nucleotide sequence: TGTGCCAGCAGTTACTCCCCCGGGACTAGCGGGTTCGTTGAGCAGTTCTTC.

This clonotype was counted between two and nine times. This chain joins TRBV5-6 and TRBJ2-3; 10 nucleotides line up with TRBD2. Germline V gene data show CDR1 as SGHDT and CDR2 as YYEEEE. The CDR3 totals 16 residues. J lost 2 bases, V lost 0 bases, and 3 bases had no gene match. The CDR3 loop reads CASSLGGLANTDTQYF. CDR3 coding DNA: TGTGCCAGCAGCTTGGGGGGACTAGCGAACACAGATACGCAGTATTTT.

This clonotype was counted ten times or more. The chain couples TRBV5-1 to TRBJ2-7; a weak D match, TRBD2 (6 bases). The V gene's germline CDR1 is SGHRS and CDR2 YFSETQ. This CDR3 contains 14 residues. The V end lost 0 bases, the J end lost 5 bases, and 12 bases lay between the germline ends. CDR3 nucleotides: TGCGCCAGCAGCTTGGTGGGTCGGGAGAACGAGCAGTACTTC. Residues: CASSLVGRENEQYF.

The gene calls are TRBV6-2 or TRBV6-3 and TRBJ2-3; D call uncertain. Germline values: CDR1 MNHEY, CDR2 SVGEGT. CDR3 length: 15 residues. V was trimmed by 0 bases and J by 2 bases, leaving 9 bases between them. This chain's CDR3 is CASSYSIGNTDTQYF. The CDR3 nucleotides are TGTGCCAGCAGTTACTCGATTGGGAACACAGATACGCAGTATTTT.

The sample holds a few counts of this clonotype. The rearrangement joins TRBV25-1 to TRBJ1-2; 9 nucleotides match TRBD1. This CDR3 has 17 residues. In germline, CDR1 is MGHDK, CDR2 SYGVNS. J was trimmed by 4 bases and V by 3 bases; bases with no gene match: 12. CDR3 protein: CASSDASGQGFSYGYTF. The DNA for the CDR3 is TGTGCCAGCAGTGACGCGTCGGGACAGGGCTTTTCCTATGGCTACACCTTC.

This clonotype appeared many times. The chain joins TRBV28 to TRBJ1-2, with 11 bases that match TRBD1. The length of the CDR3 is 18 residues. CDR1 and CDR2 from the germline V gene are MDHEN and SYDVKM. V dropped 5 bases and J dropped 0; count of bases not matched to a gene: 11. The CDR3 DNA follows: TGTGCCAGCAGTCGAATCCGGGACAGGGGGTTAACTAACTATGGCTACACCTTC. As protein: CASSRIRDRGLTNYGYTF.

This clonotype has just a few counts. The chain combines TRBV20-1 with TRBJ2-3, with D possibly being TRBD2 (5 bases). This CDR3 contains 15 residues. Germline V CDR1 and CDR2: DFQATT, SNEGSKA (reference sequence). Deletions cut 6 bases from V and 0 bases from J, with 16 bases between. CDR3 DNA sequence: TGCAGTGCCCCCCCCCTGAGCGGTAGCACAGATACGCAGTATTTT. This sequence encodes CSAPPLSGSTDTQYF.